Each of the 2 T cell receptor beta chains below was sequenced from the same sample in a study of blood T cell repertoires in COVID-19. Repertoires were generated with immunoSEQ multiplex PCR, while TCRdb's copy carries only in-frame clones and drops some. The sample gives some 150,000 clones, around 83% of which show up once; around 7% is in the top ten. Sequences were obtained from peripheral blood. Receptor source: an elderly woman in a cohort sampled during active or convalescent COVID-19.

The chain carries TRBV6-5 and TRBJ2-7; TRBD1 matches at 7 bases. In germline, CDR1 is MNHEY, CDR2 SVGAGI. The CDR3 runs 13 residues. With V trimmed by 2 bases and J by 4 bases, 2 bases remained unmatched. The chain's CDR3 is CASSYQGVYEQYF. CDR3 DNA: TGTGCCAGCAGTTACCAGGGGGTATACGAGCAGTACTTC.

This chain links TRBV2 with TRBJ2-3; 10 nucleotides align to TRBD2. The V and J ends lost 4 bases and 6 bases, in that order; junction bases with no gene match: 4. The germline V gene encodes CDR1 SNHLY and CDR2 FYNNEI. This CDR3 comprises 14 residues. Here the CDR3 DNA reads TGTGCCAGCAGTGGAGCGGGGGGGGTTGATACGCAGTATTTT. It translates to CASSGAGGVDTQYF.